The 26 T cell receptor beta chains reported below all come from one sample, sequenced in a study of cytomegalovirus exposure and HLA in healthy donors. PCR amplification relied on 60 Vbeta primers (plus 13 Jbeta primers). Data came from immunoSEQ multiplex PCR; TCRdb stores just in-frame clones and leaves some out. The sample consists of about 150,000 clones, roughly 79% of them appearing once. Sequencing used PBMCs. The receptors shown here come from a man aged 18 to 29 in good health and CMV-seronegative.

This clone was observed a few times. The CDR3: CASSQDRDRGSLLSQPQHF. CDR3 nucleotide sequence: TGCGCCAGCAGCCAAGACCGGGACAGGGGCAGCTTATTATCTCAGCCCCAGCATTTT. The V call is TRBV4-1, the J call TRBJ1-5, with TRBD1 identical over 10 bases. This CDR3 spans 19 amino acids. The J segment lost 6 bases and the V segment lost 0 bases, leaving 14 bases of the junction unmatched. Germline assignment: CDR1 MGHRA and CDR2 YSYEKL.

The chain is built from TRBV5-5 and TRBJ2-7, with 12 bases that match TRBD1. CDR3 length: 17 residues. CDR1 is SGHKS, CDR2 YYEKEE, per germline (reference sequence). V shed 4 bases and J 2 bases; nucleotides not matched to a gene: 10. In DNA form, the CDR3 reads TGTGCCAGCAGCGTACCGGGACAGGGGGCGCTTACCTACGAGCAGTACTTC. This translates into CASSVPGQGALTYEQYF.

V and J are TRBV7-2 and TRBJ2-4, with a possible D match to TRBD1 (5 bases). The V gene's germline CDR1 is SGHTA and CDR2 FQGNSA. CDR3 length: 13 residues. The V end lost 0 bases, the J end lost 15 bases, and 15 bases lay between the germline ends. The CDR3 region is CASSLAPDRSGYF. In DNA, the CDR3 is TGTGCCAGCAGCTTAGCGCCTGACAGAAGTGGGTACTTC.

J is TRBJ1-2 and V is TRBV19; perhaps TRBD1 as D (6 bases). Germline loops: CDR1 LNHDA, CDR2 SQIVND (reference sequence). The CDR3 length is 15 residues. V dropped 5 bases and J dropped 4 bases, with 17 bases sitting between them. The CDR3 protein is CASSLNRAPLYGYTF. The CDR3, as DNA: TGTGCCAGTAGTTTAAACAGGGCTCCACTCTATGGCTACACCTTC.

The gene calls are TRBV6-5 and TRBJ1-3, with 7 bases fitting TRBD1. Germline lookup yields CDR1 MNHEY and CDR2 SVGAGI. The V gene end was trimmed by 6 bases and the J gene end by 1 base; junction bases not matched to a gene: 6. The CDR3 is made up of 15 amino acids. The CDR3 sequence: CASRFDRASGNTIYF. The CDR3 nucleotides are TGTGCCAGCAGGTTCGACAGGGCGTCTGGAAACACCATATATTTT.

The J gene is TRBJ1-1, the V gene TRBV10-1; 9 bases align to TRBD1. CDR1 and CDR2 from the germline V gene are WNHNN and SYGVQD (reference sequence). The length of the CDR3 is 15 residues. With 4 bases clipped from V and 1 base from J, the junction kept 4 bases outside the gene matches. The CDR3 loop reads CASSATGGTNTEAFF. The CDR3, as DNA: TGCGCCAGCAGTGCGACAGGGGGAACGAACACTGAAGCTTTCTTT.

The chain is built from TRBV6-1 and TRBJ2-3, with 11 bases aligning to TRBD2. This CDR3 has 15 amino acids. Germline CDR1 and CDR2: MNHNS and SASEGT. V dropped 4 bases and J dropped 2; count of bases not matched to a gene: 2. DNA of the CDR3: TGTGCCAGCAGTGGACTAGCGGGGTACACAGATACGCAGTATTTT. This codes for CASSGLAGYTDTQYF.

The V gene is TRBV7-9, the J gene TRBJ2-5; TRBD2 is a possible D gene (7 bases). The V end was cut by 5 bases, the J end by 2 bases, with 18 bases between. The CDR3 runs to 16 residues. CDR1 is SEHNR and CDR2 is FQNEAQ in the germline V gene (reference sequence). Here the CDR3 DNA reads TGTGCCAGCAGCGGACGGGCGGGGGCGCCTCAAGAGACCCAGTACTTC. Its translation is CASSGRAGAPQETQYF.

Only a few counts were recorded for this clone. This same CDR3 is encoded by further DNA sequences in the sample. The V call is TRBV27, the J call TRBJ1-1; perhaps TRBD1 as D (6 bases). This CDR3 region has 12 residues. V was pared by 6 bases and J by 8 bases, with 13 bases between. Germline V gene data show CDR1 as MNHEY and CDR2 as SMNVEV (reference sequence). The CDR3 DNA is TGTGCCAGCAGCTTACCGGGGACAGAAGCTTTCTTT. It is translated as CASSLPGTEAFF.

The rearrangement links TRBV27 to TRBJ1-2, with 7 bases that match TRBD1. Unmatched junction bases numbered 0, after V lost 2 bases and J lost 6 bases. Germline V gene data show CDR1 as MNHEY and CDR2 as SMNVEV (reference sequence). This CDR3 spans 12 amino acids. The CDR3 coding sequence is TGTGCCAGCAGTTTAACAGGGGATGGCTACACCTTC. This codes for CASSLTGDGYTF.

The chain links TRBV4-3 to TRBJ2-3; D possibly corresponds to TRBD2 (7 bases). This CDR3 comprises 17 residues. CDR1 is LGHNA and CDR2 is YSLEER in the germline V gene. Trimming pared 0 bases from V and 1 base from J, leaving 14 bases between. The CDR3 coding sequence is TGCGCCAGCAGCCAAGATTGGGGGGGCGATGGCACAGATACGCAGTATTTT. It specifies CASSQDWGGDGTDTQYF.

This chain links TRBV12-5 with TRBJ2-2; 8 bases are shared with TRBD2. The V and J ends lost 7 bases and 3 bases, in that order; junction bases with no gene match: 1. The CDR3 is 13 amino acids. Germline loops: CDR1 LGHNT, CDR2 FRNRAP. This CDR3 is CASAGGYTGELFF. CDR3 sequence (DNA): TGTGCTAGTGCGGGGGGGTACACCGGGGAGCTGTTTTTT. Combining the CDR3 with reference TRBV12-5 and TRBJ2-2 gives the whole variable domain DARVTQTPRHKVTEMGQEVTMRCQPILGHNTVFWYRQTMMQGLELLAYFRNRAPLDDSGMPKDRFSAEMPDATLATLKIQPSEPRDSAVYFCASAGGYTGELFFGEGSRLTVL.

The gene calls are TRBV2 and TRBJ1-1; D remains unclear. CDR1 is SNHLY, CDR2 FYNNEI, per germline. V was clipped by 3 bases and J by 3 bases, with 11 bases between them. The CDR3 sequence is 14 residues long. The CDR3 sequence: CASSDRVMDTEAFF. As DNA, the CDR3 is TGTGCCAGCAGTGATCGAGTTATGGACACTGAAGCTTTCTTT.

This chain connects TRBV6-6 to TRBJ1-3; possible D gene TRBD1, 5 bases. This CDR3 has 15 residues. V lost 2 bases to trimming and J lost 2 bases, with 10 bases between them. Looked up from germline, CDR1 is MNHNY and CDR2 is SVGAGI (reference sequence). The CDR3 protein is CASSYLGGAGNTIYF. The CDR3, as DNA: TGTGCCAGCAGTTACCTCGGGGGGGCTGGAAACACCATATATTTT.

The V call is TRBV25-1, the J call TRBJ1-3; D is ambiguous. CDR3 length: 11 amino acids. The ends were cut back, 4 bases at V and 4 bases at J, with 2 bases in the middle. Germline V gene sequence: CDR1 MGHDK, CDR2 SYGVNS. CDR3 nucleotides: TGTGCCAGCAGTGTAGGAAACACCATATATTTT. Translation gives CASSVGNTIYF. Supplemented by reference TRBV25-1 and TRBJ1-3, the full variable domain reads EADIYQTPRYLVIGTGKKITLECSQTMGHDKMYWYQQDPGMELHLIHYSYGVNSTEKGDLSSESTVSRIRTEHFPLTLESARPSHTSQYLCASSVGNTIYFGEGSWLTVV.

The chain joins TRBV29-1 to TRBJ2-4, with 9 bases fitting TRBD1. Germline V CDR1 and CDR2: SQVTM, ANQGSEA. CDR3 length equals 14 residues. V dropped 7 bases and J dropped 7; count of bases not matched to a gene: 11. The CDR3 sequence: CSAPGQGDNNIQYF. The CDR3 DNA sequence: TGCAGCGCCCCGGGACAGGGAGATAACAACATTCAGTACTTC.

DNA for the CDR3: TGTGCCAGCAGCTCCCCGGGGAGCGGAGGCACAGATACGCAGTATTTT. Amino acids: CASSSPGSGGTDTQYF. The V call is TRBV13, the J call TRBJ2-3; perhaps TRBD2 as D (5 bases). This CDR3 spans 16 amino acids. In germline, CDR1 is PRHDT, CDR2 FYEKMQ (reference sequence). V was clipped by 4 bases and J by 1 base, with 15 bases between them.

The chain employs TRBV19 and TRBJ2-1; 16 bases map to TRBD2. After removal of 10 bases from V and 9 bases from J, the junction contained 6 bases not matched to a gene. CDR3 length equals 14 residues. Germline V gene data show CDR1 as LNHDA and CDR2 as SQIVND (reference sequence). The CDR3 region is CATGLAGGLGEQFF. The CDR3 coding sequence is TGTGCCACGGGACTAGCGGGGGGGTTAGGTGAGCAGTTCTTC.

There are a few counts of this clone. The chain uses TRBV4-3 and TRBJ2-3, with 7 bases lining up with TRBD2. Germline CDR1 and CDR2: LGHNA and YSLEER. The ends lost 0 bases at V and 0 bases at J; junction bases unmatched: 12. The CDR3 totals 19 residues. Here the CDR3 reads CASSQDGLAEVTSTDTQYF. The CDR3 nucleotides are TGCGCCAGCAGCCAAGATGGGCTAGCGGAGGTAACCAGCACAGATACGCAGTATTTT.

The chain recombines TRBV27 with TRBJ1-2; TRBD1 matches at 7 bases. This CDR3 spans 15 amino acids. Germline trimming cut 7 bases from V and 2 bases from J; bases unmatched to any gene: 10. Per germline, CDR1 MNHEY and CDR2 SMNVEV (reference sequence). This chain's CDR3 is CASTLLGTANYGYTF. CDR3 sequence (DNA): TGTGCCAGCACTCTACTAGGGACAGCCAACTATGGCTACACCTTC.

The chain carries TRBV6-1 and TRBJ1-1, with unresolved D. Germline V CDR1 and CDR2: MNHNS, SASEGT. The CDR3 is 12 residues long. The V and J ends lost 6 bases and 6 bases respectively, with 11 bases between them. The CDR3, as DNA: TGTGCCAGCAGAGGAGGAGACGCTGAAGCTTTCTTT. This translates into CASRGGDAEAFF.

This rearrangement joins TRBV7-9 to TRBJ2-3; D is possibly TRBD2 (5 bases). Per the germline V gene, CDR1 is SEHNR and CDR2 is FQNEAQ (reference sequence). Trimming took off 0 bases at V and 1 base at J, with 11 bases between the two ends. This CDR3 contains 16 residues. The CDR3 loop reads CASSLARELGTDTQYF. The CDR3 bases are TGTGCCAGCAGCTTAGCGAGGGAGCTGGGCACAGATACGCAGTATTTT.

The CDR3: CASTRQGRRTEAFF. CDR3 nucleotides: TGTGCCAGCACCAGACAGGGGCGTAGGACTGAAGCTTTCTTT. The chain couples TRBV6-5 to TRBJ1-1; TRBD1 matches 8 bases. The CDR3 has 14 residues. V trimming: 7 bases; J trimming: 5 bases; junction bases outside the gene matches: 9. The germline CDR1 and CDR2 sequences are MNHEY and SVGAGI.

The chain employs TRBV6-5 and TRBJ1-6; D is possibly TRBD1 (5 bases). Germline V gene data show CDR1 as MNHEY and CDR2 as SVGAGI. Trimming cost V 0 bases and J 10 bases, with 10 bases left between them. There are 14 residues in the CDR3. The CDR3 coding sequence is TGTGCCAGCAGTTACTCAGCGGGGGGATCACCCCTCCACTTT. Its translation: CASSYSAGGSPLHF.

The chain carries TRBV2 and TRBJ2-7; D possibly corresponds to TRBD2 (5 bases). Trimming removed 8 bases from V and 4 bases from J, with 12 bases in between. Looked up from germline, CDR1 is SNHLY and CDR2 is FYNNEI. This CDR3 has 12 amino acids. The CDR3 here is CASWRSGYEQYV. CDR3 DNA: TGTGCCAGCTGGCGGTCGGGGTACGAGCAGTACGTC.

The chain carries TRBV19 and TRBJ1-6; 8 bases are a match to TRBD1. Trimming took 7 bases from V and 8 from J; bases not matched to a gene: 10. The CDR3 has 15 amino acids. CDR1 and CDR2 from the germline V gene are LNHDA and SQIVND (reference sequence). The CDR3 coding sequence is TGTGCCAGTACCCCGCAGGGGGCTGTTTATTCACCCCTCCACTTT. Translation gives CASTPQGAVYSPLHF.